This TCR beta chain stems from a study of monozygotic twins with inflammatory bowel disease. TCRdb reprocessed the 5' RACE reads and reports one entry per CDR3 protein, with no DNA. Here the sample table reports 350,000 to 550,000 distinct CDR3 sequences. Isolation of total RNA was performed on whole blood, with no prior T cell sorting. The CDR3 is 13 residues long. CDR1 and CDR2 (germline): SQVTM, ANQGSEA. V is TRBV29-1 and J is TRBJ1-1; without DNA, the TCRdb call of TRBD1 cannot be checked. The sequencing sample was made of blood. This sequence was found in a human donor with ulcerative colitis or Crohn's disease, or a healthy co-twin of an affected twin (not recorded which). The chain's CDR3 is CSVTKGGGTEAFF.